This entry concerns a single TCR beta chain. Its antigen is unknown. No quality values exist for individual bases; no much larger clone is one base distant. Other DNA sequences from this sample encode an identical CDR3 as well. The record originates from a study of shared clonotypes between healthy human individuals (TCRdb year 2020). Study-level background: The cohort comprised two women and a few men aged 18 to 49 years. To increase sequencing depth and limit assay-specific biases, TCR repertoire library preparation and sequencing were carried out by different laboratories using diverse techniques. Each donor's leukapheresis produced roughly between about 0.9 and 9.5 billion PBMCs. To estimate repertoire size and how much clonotypes are shared between individuals, the study performed deep sequencing of blood TCR repertoires from five healthy adults. Per donor, three plates each were used for CD4 naive and CD4 memory, two for CD8 naive, and one for CD8 memory.

V and J lose 0 bases and 2 bases, and a span of 7 bases separates them. CDR3 length: 15 amino acids, cysteine to phenylalanine. The entry retains the CDR3 DNA only, 45 bases that are in frame from base 1. Looking up the germline V gene yields CDR1 MNHEY and CDR2 SVGAGI. Using the deep immunoSEQ assay, TCR CDR3 regions were amplified from genomic DNA by multiplex PCR. For each cell subset, the extracted genomic DNA was distributed evenly across all wells of several immunoSEQ 96-well plates, and each plate served as one replicate. Each replicate PCR for sorted subsets received around 0.2 ug genomic DNA, equal to about 29,000 T cell genomes. The purified libraries were quantified using a Qubit 3.0 fluorometer, sized with a Bioanalyzer 2100, and then quantified again using the KAPA Library Quantification kit. Every immunoSEQ 96-well plate was sequenced on a separate single-read 150-cycle Illumina NextSeq 550 flow cell. The published analysis was carried out like this. Because only junctional sequences without quality scores were contained in the immunoSEQ output, filtering matching that applied to full-length reads could not be performed. To assign V/J genes and CDR3, sequences were annotated against IMGT germline references using PyIR, a Python wrapper for IgBLAST v1.9. Reads were removed for weak V/J assignments (E-value above 1e-6), missing CDR3, stop codons, out-of-frame junctions, or ambiguous translated residues. V3J clonotypes were defined by identical inferred V gene, J gene, and CDR3 amino acid sequence. Percentage overlap between repertoires was calculated by dividing the number of shared unique clonotypes by the size of the smaller repertoire. Richness of each repertoire was evaluated using RTK rarefaction, the Chao1 estimator, and Recon v2.1 estimates of unobserved clonotypes. OLGA was used to compute generation probabilities for all TCRbeta clonotypes that the gDNA method yielded from four donors. Imported from immuneACCESS, the table was reduced by TCRdb to in-frame sequences with V and J called. These copies leave out some clones; in studies compared against another copy, an unresolved V gene accounts for under half, and the cause of the remainder is not known. D and trimming come from the DNA, and the V and J calls and clone size come from that table. The sample contains 950,000 to 1,300,000 clones, around four fifths of them found a single time. The ten biggest clones cover roughly 1.4% of the sample.

Points the paper makes about the study in general: Pairwise subsampling indicated that sequencing depth was expected to affect the degree of clonotype sharing among donors. Because the study included only a small number of donors, the genetic and exposure-history diversity represented was limited. Sharing across a few donors was observed for about 5% of naive CD4, under 4% of naive CD8, 2% to 2.5% of memory CD4, and 0.4% of memory CD8 clonotypes. Naive subsets generally had larger estimated clonotype richness than memory subsets did. Incomplete sequencing was indicated by rarefaction of sorted-subset datasets, despite the large sequencing depth. Higher generation probabilities were observed for clonotypes shared by all four sorted-subset donors than for non-shared clonotypes. Sampling was restricted to blood, and TCR repertoires in tissue are likely to differ from TCR repertoires in blood.

The donors were healthy, HIV-negative adults who had no recently reported acute infections or vaccinations. Every donor was a Caucasian adult living in Nashville, Tennessee, USA. CD4+ T cells were enriched through magnetic negative selection, after which naive cells were positively selected on CD45RA and the remaining negative fraction served as the memory subset. After blood collection by leukapheresis, PBMCs were isolated using Ficoll-Histopaque density gradient centrifugation and then cryopreserved in the vapor phase of liquid nitrogen. Analytical flow cytometry was used to check the purity and quantity of each magnetically sorted T cell population. Genomic DNA was isolated from each sorted fraction and quantified by UV absorbance on a Nanodrop 2000c.

This receptor was obtained from a man younger than 30 in good health. The specimen was memory CD4+ T cells sorted from blood. Read against the paper, the sample's cell subset or site label means: CD45RA-negative fraction. Recombination linked TRBV6-5 to TRBJ2-2; 5 matching bases give a weak D call of TRBD1. The CDR3: CASSYSTENTGELFF. Here is the DNA: TGTGCCAGCAGTTACTCGACAGAAAACACCGGGGAGCTGTTTTTT.